The present T cell receptor (beta chain) was sequenced within a study of CD8 T cells in Susac syndrome. Germline values: CDR1 SGHDN, CDR2 FVKESK. The V gene lost 1 base and the J gene lost 2 bases, with 13 bases spanning the gap. This CDR3 is 16 amino acids long. Reverse transcription of roughly 0.45 to 1 ug RNA used random hexamers. The TCR beta CDR3 was amplified by immunoSEQ multiplex PCR across 54 Vbeta, 13 Jbeta. MiXCR, run by TCRdb on the immunoSEQ multiplex PCR reads, gives a single entry per CDR3 protein. The sample lists 210,000 or so distinct CDR3 sequences, about 94% occurring once. TCR beta was sequenced from blood CD8+ and CD4+ T cells.

This chain links TRBV14 with TRBJ2-3; D is uncertain. The origin of this receptor is a human donor with multiple sclerosis. Sample: CD8+ T cells from PBMCs. The CDR3 region has the DNA TGTGCCAGCAGCCAAGGTCCATGGGGTAACACAGATACGCAGTATTTT. It yields the protein CASSQGPWGNTDTQYF.